The 2 T cell receptor beta chains in this list originate from one sample, sequenced in a study of blood T cell repertoires in COVID-19. Only in-frame clones appear in the TCRdb table, and some are missing; sequencing was by immunoSEQ multiplex PCR. Of approximately 300,000 clones in the sample, 86% were seen once. The sample consisted of PBMCs or T cells enriched from blood (not recorded which). The receptors were sampled from a woman aged 18-30 years who had recovered from COVID-19.

This chain links TRBV27 with TRBJ2-1; 7 bases agree with TRBD2. The CDR3 sequence is 15 residues long. V dropped 7 bases and J dropped 5; count of bases not matched to a gene: 11. CDR1 MNHEY and CDR2 SMNVEV come from the germline V gene (reference sequence). The CDR3 is CASTPSGGVNNEQFF. Here the CDR3 DNA reads TGTGCCAGCACCCCCTCGGGGGGTGTGAACAATGAGCAGTTCTTC.

V is TRBV7-9 and J is TRBJ2-1, with 7 bases fitting TRBD1. The CDR3 loop spans 17 amino acids. CDR1 and CDR2 (germline): SEHNR, FQNEAQ (reference sequence). V trimming: 6 bases; J trimming: 1 base; junction bases outside the gene matches: 12. CDR3 region: CASRPKTGDRSYNEQFF. CDR3 in DNA: TGTGCCAGCAGACCAAAAACAGGGGACAGATCCTACAATGAGCAGTTCTTC.